This entry describes one T cell receptor (beta chain). Its antigen is currently unknown. Time point reported: week 11, during vaccination. Each dose of the vaccine consisted of 300 ug of mutant IDH1 20-mer peptide, with topical imiquimod. This record comes from a study of a mutant IDH1 vaccine in newly diagnosed glioma. The wider study: Treated patients, 62.5% male and around 40% female, averaged approximately 40 years of age.

TCRdb's table, derived via immunoSEQ multiplex PCR, lists solely in-frame clones and lacks some. The sample records some 120,000 clones, 80% being singletons. CDR3 length: 14 amino acids. With 1 base removed from V and 6 bases from J, the gap between germline ends came to 12 bases. Germline V gene lookup returns CDR1 MGHDK and CDR2 SYGVNS. The source is a man aged 40-49 years with glioma. The gene calls are TRBV25-1 and TRBJ1-1; D perhaps matches TRBD1 (5 bases). The sequencing used PBMCs, collected from a glioma patient whose treatment included an IDH1 peptide vaccine. As DNA, the CDR3 is TGTGCCAGCAGTGAATCCTGGGGCCGGGCTGAAGCTTTCTTT. It codes for CASSESWGRAEAFF.